One T cell receptor beta chain is described in this entry. The assay was immunoSEQ multiplex PCR, and TCRdb's table has in-frame clones only and misses some. The table includes 65,000 to 80,000 clones, about 81% detected once. The sample originates from a study of blood T cell repertoires in COVID-19. Germline V CDR1 and CDR2: SGHTA, FQGTGA. After removal of 1 base from V and 9 bases from J, the junction contained 7 bases not matched to a gene. There are 16 residues in the CDR3. The TCR was taken from a human donor in a cohort sampled during active COVID-19. The sample taken for sequencing was peripheral blood. The chain carries TRBV7-3 and TRBJ2-1; 12 positions match TRBD2. The CDR3 nucleotides read TGTGCCAGCAGCTTAATGGCTAGCGGGGGGGTCGGTGAGCAGTTCTTC. Translating it yields CASSLMASGGVGEQFF. Full variable domain (rest looked up from reference TRBV7-3 and TRBJ2-1): GAGVSQTPSNKVTEKGKYVELRCDPISGHTALYWYRQSLGQGPEFLIYFQGTGAADDSGLPNDRFFAVRPEGSVSTLKIQRTERGDSAVYLCASSLMASGGVGEQFFGPGTRLTVL.